The TCR beta chain under discussion was sequenced for a study of OX40 agonist ivuxolimab in advanced cancers. For the study at large: Those enrolled were 82.7% male, with a mean age of around 58 years and ages from about 20 to 90.

General study points: Clonal expansion was seen in CD4+ and CD8+ blood T cells by week 6 at 0.1 to 3.0 mg/kg.

Germline V gives CDR1 SQVTM, CDR2 ANQGSEA. Trimming left V 6 bases short and J 4 bases short, with 10 bases between. This CDR3 is built from 11 residues. About this clone: What it binds is unknown.

Repertoires were generated with immunoSEQ multiplex PCR, while TCRdb's copy carries only in-frame clones and drops some. This table holds under 60,000 clones, 75% to 90% found once. This chain links TRBV29-1 with TRBJ2-7; D possibly uses TRBD1 or TRBD2 (6 bases each). The sequences come from CD4+ or CD8+ T cells sorted from blood, collected in a trial of the OX40 agonist ivuxolimab. This receptor was identified in an adult with an advanced solid tumor such as melanoma, head and neck, liver or kidney cancer. CDR3 protein: CSVGGGYEQYF. CDR3 nucleotides: TGCAGCGTGGGGGGCGGTTACGAGCAGTACTTC.